The 9 T cell receptor beta chains in this list originate from one sample, sequenced in a study of blood T cell repertoires in COVID-19 (TCRdb year 2020). Libraries came from the immunoSEQ multiplex PCR assay. In its TCRdb copy, this immuneACCESS table keeps in-frame sequences only and misses some clones. Where compared with another copy, unresolved V genes explain less than half of these, and the others have no known cause. The sample yields 300,000 to 500,000 clones; approximately 87% were counted once. Jointly, the top ten make up over 0.9% of the sample. The sequenced sample consisted of PBMCs or T cells enriched from blood (not recorded which). These receptors originate from a woman aged 25 to 45 with acute COVID-19.

The chain is built from TRBV6-5 and TRBJ1-1, with D possibly matching TRBD1 (5 bases). The CDR3 has 15 residues. Trimming cost V 0 bases and J 4 bases, with 12 bases left between them. The germline CDR1 and CDR2 sequences are MNHEY and SVGAGI. In DNA form, the CDR3 reads TGTGCCAGCAGTTACTCCAGGGTTCTCGCCACTGAAGCTTTCTTT. This sequence encodes CASSYSRVLATEAFF.

J is TRBJ2-3 and V is TRBV6-4; TRBD2 matches 11 bases. CDR1 MRHNA and CDR2 SNTAGT come from the germline V gene. This CDR3 is built from 14 residues. The J segment lost 2 bases and the V segment lost 10 bases, leaving 5 bases of the junction unmatched. The CDR3 DNA reads TGTGCCACCACTAGCGGGGGCTCCACAGATACGCAGTATTTT. This sequence encodes CATTSGGSTDTQYF.

The rearrangement uses TRBV19 and TRBJ1-1; D call uncertain. The germline CDR1 and CDR2 sequences are LNHDA and SQIVND (reference sequence). This CDR3 comprises 13 residues. The V gene lost 10 bases and the J gene lost 3 bases, with 15 bases spanning the gap. CDR3 region: CATKPSAYTEAFF. CDR3 DNA: TGTGCCACAAAACCCAGTGCCTACACTGAAGCTTTCTTT.

The chain links TRBV2 to TRBJ1-4, with 10 bases matching TRBD1. CDR3 length: 16 residues. Germline trimming cut 7 bases from V and 1 base from J; bases unmatched to any gene: 6. The V gene's germline CDR1 is SNHLY and CDR2 FYNNEI. This CDR3 is CASTRTGGVTNEKLFF. CDR3 DNA: TGTGCCAGCACACGGACAGGGGGTGTAACTAATGAAAAACTGTTTTTT.

V usage is TRBV3-1 (or the pseudogene TRBV3-2) and J usage is TRBJ2-7; 10 nucleotides align to TRBD1. Trimming at V came to 6 bases and at J to 5 bases, leaving 10 bases not matched to a gene. This CDR3 has 15 amino acids. Germline lookup yields CDR1 LGHDT and CDR2 YNNKEL (reference sequence). The DNA of the CDR3 is TGTGCCAGCAGGCTCTCCGGGACAGGGGTAGACGAGCAGTACTTC. This codes for CASRLSGTGVDEQYF.

This clone occurred a few times. V and J are TRBV5-1 and TRBJ1-1; D perhaps matches TRBD1 (5 bases). CDR3 length equals 13 residues. Trimming removed 0 bases at V and 6 bases at J, with 9 bases between. Germline-derived CDR1 and CDR2 are SGHRS and YFSETQ. The DNA for the CDR3 is TGCGCCAGCAGCTTGGCAGGGTTCGCTGAAGCTTTCTTT. Translating gives CASSLAGFAEAFF.

This clone was found a few times. This rearrangement joins TRBV5-5 to TRBJ2-7; D uncertain. CDR1 and CDR2 (germline): SGHKS, YYEKEE (reference sequence). The germline V and J ends were trimmed by 4 bases and 1 base, with 15 bases remaining between them. CDR3 length: 15 amino acids. The CDR3 nucleotides are TGTGCCAGCAGCATGTGGAGTGGTTCGTCCTACGAGCAGTACTTC. Protein: CASSMWSGSSYEQYF. The full variable domain, its missing parts supplied by reference TRBV5-5 and TRBJ2-7, is DAGVTQSPTHLIKTRGQQVTLRCSPISGHKSVSWYQQVLGQGPQFIFQYYEKEERGRGNFPDRFSARQFPNYSSELNVNALLLGDSALYLCASSMWSGSSYEQYFGPGTRLTVT.

The rearrangement links TRBV5-4 to TRBJ1-1, with no clear D. There are 14 residues in the CDR3. V lost 0 bases to trimming and J lost 1 base, with 7 bases between them. Germline assignment: CDR1 SGHNT and CDR2 YYREEE (reference sequence). The CDR3 here is CASSLVGENTEAFF. As DNA, the CDR3 is TGTGCCAGCAGCTTGGTCGGGGAGAACACTGAAGCTTTCTTT. The whole variable domain, filled in from reference TRBV5-4 and TRBJ1-1, reads ETGVTQSPTHLIKTRGQQVTLRCSSQSGHNTVSWYQQALGQGPQFIFQYYREEENGRGNFPPRFSGLQFPNYSSELNVNALELDDSALYLCASSLVGENTEAFFGQGTRLTVV.

The V gene is TRBV2, the J gene TRBJ1-6; weak D call: TRBD1 (5 bases). Germline values: CDR1 SNHLY, CDR2 FYNNEI. The CDR3 consists of 11 residues. Trimming cost V 8 bases and J 8 bases, with 7 bases left between them. The DNA of the CDR3 is TGTGCCAGCGAAGGGGATTCACCCCTCCACTTT. This codes for CASEGDSPLHF.